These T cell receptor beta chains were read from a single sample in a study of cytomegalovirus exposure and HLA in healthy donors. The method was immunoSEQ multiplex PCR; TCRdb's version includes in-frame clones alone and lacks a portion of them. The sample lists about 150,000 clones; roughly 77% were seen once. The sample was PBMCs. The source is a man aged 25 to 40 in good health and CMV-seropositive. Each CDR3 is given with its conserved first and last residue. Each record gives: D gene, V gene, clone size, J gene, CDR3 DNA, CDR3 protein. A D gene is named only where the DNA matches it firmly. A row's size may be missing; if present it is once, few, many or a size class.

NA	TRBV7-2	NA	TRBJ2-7	TGTGCCAGCAGCTTAGCGATTAGCGGTTACTCTAGCTCCTACGAGCAGTACTTC	CASSLAISGYSSSYEQYF
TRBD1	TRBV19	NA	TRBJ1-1	TGTGCCAGTAGACCTTGGACAGGGGGCGAAACTGAAGCTTTCTTT	CASRPWTGGETEAFF
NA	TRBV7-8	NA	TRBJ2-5	TGTGCCAGCAGCCCACGGGGGGCCCAAGAGACTCAGTACTTC	CASSPRGAQETQYF
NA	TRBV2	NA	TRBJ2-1	TGTGCCAGCGGACTTGTGAGCCACAATGAGCAGTTCTTC	CASGLVSHNEQFF
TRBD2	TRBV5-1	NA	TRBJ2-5	TGCGCCAGCAGCTCCATCCTAGCGGCCCAAGAGACCCAGTACTTC	CASSSILAAQETQYF
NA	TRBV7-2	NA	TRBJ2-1	TGTGCCAGCAGCCTCGGGGATGCGGGCCAGTTCTTC	CASSLGDAGQFF
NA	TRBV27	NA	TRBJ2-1	TGTGCCAGCAGTTTAAGGCTAGCGACGGGGAATGAGCAGTTCTTC	CASSLRLATGNEQFF
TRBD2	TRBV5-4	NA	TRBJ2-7	TGTGCCAGCAGCTTGGCGGGACTAGCTACCTACGAGCAGTACTTC	CASSLAGLATYEQYF
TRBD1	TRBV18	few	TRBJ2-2	TGTGCCAGCTCACTTCACTGGACAGGGTTCACCGGGGAGCTGTTTTTT	CASSLHWTGFTGELFF
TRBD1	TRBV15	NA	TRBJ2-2	TGTGCCACCAGCCGAACAGGGGCCCCCGGGGAGCTGTTTTTT	CATSRTGAPGELFF
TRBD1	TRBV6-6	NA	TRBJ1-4	TGTGCCAGCAGTCAACCACAGGGGGGGAGTGAAAAACTGTTTTTT	CASSQPQGGSEKLFF
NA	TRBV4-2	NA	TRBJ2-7	TGTGCCAGCAGCCAAGAAGGGGCAGGGGCCTACGAGCAGTACTTC	CASSQEGAGAYEQYF
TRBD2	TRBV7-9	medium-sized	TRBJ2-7	TGTGCCAGCAGCATGGCGCTAGCGGAAGCCTACGAGCAGTACTTC	CASSMALAEAYEQYF
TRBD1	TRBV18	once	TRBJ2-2	TGTGCCAGCTCGTCGGACAGGGGGACCACAAACACCGGGGAGCTGTTTTTT	CASSSDRGTTNTGELFF
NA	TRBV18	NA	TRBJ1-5	TGTGCCAGCTCACCGGGAGGGAGGGCGAATCAGCCCCAGCATTTT	CASSPGGRANQPQHF
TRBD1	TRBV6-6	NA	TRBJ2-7	TGTGCCAGCAGCTTGTTTGAGACAGGGGATCGTGGCGAGCAGTACTTC	CASSLFETGDRGEQYF
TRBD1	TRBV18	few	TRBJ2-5	TGTGCCAGCTCACCGGGACAGCAAGAGACCCAGTACTTC	CASSPGQQETQYF
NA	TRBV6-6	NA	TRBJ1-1	TGTGCCAGCAGTTCGGGGGTGAACACTGAAGCTTTCTTT	CASSSGVNTEAFF
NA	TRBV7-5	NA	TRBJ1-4	TGTGCCAGAAGCTTAGTAGGGGGCCGTGAAAAACTGTTTTTT	CARSLVGGREKLFF
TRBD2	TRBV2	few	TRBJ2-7	TGTGCCAGCAGGGGGGGGTCCTACGAGCAGTACTTC	CASRGGSYEQYF
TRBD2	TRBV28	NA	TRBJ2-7	TGTGCCAGCATCCCGGGACTAGCGGGAGGAGGGCAGTACTTC	CASIPGLAGGGQYF
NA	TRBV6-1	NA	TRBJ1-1	TGTGCCAGCAGTGACCGGACTACCAACACTGAAGCTTTCTTT	CASSDRTTNTEAFF
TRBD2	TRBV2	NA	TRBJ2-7	TGTGCCAGCAAAGGGCATCCGGGGGGGGACGAGCAGTACTTC	CASKGHPGGDEQYF
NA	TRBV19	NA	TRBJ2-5	TGTGCCACCGCCAAGGACAGTTACCAAGAGACCCAGTACTTC	CATAKDSYQETQYF